The next 27 T cell receptor beta chains were all read from a single sample in a study of OX40 agonist ivuxolimab in advanced cancers. Sequencing was performed with immunoSEQ multiplex PCR; in TCRdb, only in-frame clones are kept and a portion is missing. The sample includes tens of thousands of clones, roughly nine tenths of them seen just once. The sequencing used CD4+ or CD8+ T cells sorted from blood, collected in a trial of the OX40 agonist ivuxolimab. These receptors all stem from an adult with an advanced solid tumor such as melanoma, head and neck, liver or kidney cancer.

The chain joins TRBV6-6 to TRBJ1-1; D is unclear. The germline V and J ends were trimmed by 2 bases and 3 bases, with 13 bases remaining between them. This CDR3 spans 15 amino acids. Germline V lookup: CDR1 MNHNY, CDR2 SVGAGI (reference sequence). CDR3 loop: CASSYGEGRYTEAFF. The DNA for the CDR3 is TGTGCCAGCAGTTACGGCGAGGGAAGGTACACTGAAGCTTTCTTT.

The rearrangement links TRBV19 to TRBJ1-1, with D possibly being TRBD1 (6 bases). The CDR3 covers 17 residues. Germline V CDR1 and CDR2: LNHDA, SQIVND (reference sequence). The V gene lost 3 bases and the J gene lost 0 bases, with 17 bases spanning the gap. CDR3 nucleotides: TGTGCCAGTAGTATCCCGCCGGAGGACAGTATGAACACTGAAGCTTTCTTT. Its protein is CASSIPPEDSMNTEAFF.

The V and J genes are TRBV5-6 and TRBJ1-1; D is unresolved. With 0 bases removed from V and 4 bases from J, the gap between germline ends came to 1 base. The CDR3 runs to 11 residues. CDR1 is SGHDT, CDR2 YYEEEE, per germline. CDR3 residues: CASSLGTEAFF. The CDR3 DNA follows: TGTGCCAGCAGCTTGGGCACTGAAGCTTTCTTT.

The rearrangement uses TRBV6-1 and TRBJ2-4, with 8 bases that match TRBD1. V trimming: 8 bases; J trimming: 0 bases; junction bases outside the gene matches: 6. This CDR3 has 15 amino acids. Germline V gene lookup returns CDR1 MNHNS and CDR2 SASEGT. CDR3 sequence reads: CASQDRELAKNIQYF. The CDR3 nucleotides read TGTGCCAGCCAGGACAGGGAACTAGCCAAAAACATTCAGTACTTC.

The chain uses TRBV27 and TRBJ1-1; 7 bases are a match to TRBD1. V shed 2 bases, J shed 5 bases, and the junction held 8 bases outside the gene matches. CDR1 MNHEY and CDR2 SMNVEV come from the germline V gene (reference sequence). The CDR3 length is 15 residues. CDR3: CASSLIRGGPTEAFF. CDR3 nucleotides: TGTGCCAGCAGTTTAATCCGAGGGGGCCCTACTGAAGCTTTCTTT.

This chain connects TRBV4-1 to TRBJ2-7, with D uncertain. V was trimmed by 0 bases and J by 4 bases, leaving 10 bases between them. This CDR3 is built from 14 residues. Germline-derived CDR1 and CDR2 are MGHRA and YSYEKL. CDR3 sequence: CASSQEETWYEQYF. In DNA form, the CDR3 reads TGCGCCAGCAGCCAAGAGGAAACCTGGTACGAGCAGTACTTC.

The V gene is TRBV10-2, the J gene TRBJ2-2; D might be TRBD1 (6 bases). Germline values: CDR1 WSHSY, CDR2 SAAADI. Trimming stripped 2 bases from V and 0 bases from J, with 13 bases between. This CDR3 comprises 17 residues. CDR3 loop: CASSEPRTDSNTGELFF. CDR3 nucleotides: TGCGCCAGCAGTGAGCCCAGGACAGATTCGAACACCGGGGAGCTGTTTTTT.

V gene TRBV27 combines with J gene TRBJ1-2; maybe TRBD1 (5 bases). This CDR3 is built from 14 residues. Germline V CDR1 and CDR2: MNHEY, SMNVEV (reference sequence). V lost 3 bases and J 2 bases, leaving 10 bases between the germline ends. The chain's CDR3 is CASSFTGPNYGYTF. The CDR3 coding sequence is TGTGCCAGCAGTTTCACAGGACCAAACTATGGCTACACCTTC.

The V call is TRBV5-1, the J call TRBJ1-5, with 7 bases lining up with TRBD1. The J segment lost 5 bases and the V segment lost 7 bases, leaving 12 bases of the junction unmatched. Germline V gene sequence: CDR1 SGHRS, CDR2 YFSETQ. The CDR3 spans 15 residues. The CDR3 region has the DNA TGCGCCAGCGATAGACGCAGGGGGACGGATCAGCCCCAGCATTTT. Translated: CASDRRRGTDQPQHF.

J is TRBJ2-7 and V is TRBV19; 14 nucleotides align to TRBD2. Germline CDR1 is LNHDA and CDR2 is SQIVND (reference sequence). The CDR3 covers 17 residues. The J segment lost 6 bases and the V segment lost 6 bases, leaving 13 bases of the junction unmatched. In nucleotides, the CDR3 is TGTGCCAGTAGGACTAGCGGGAGGGCCTCTTCCCGGGCCGAGCAGTACTTC. This sequence encodes CASRTSGRASSRAEQYF.

The chain carries TRBV11-2 and TRBJ2-3; tentatively, D is TRBD1 (6 bases). The V gene lost 2 bases and the J gene lost 2 bases, with 14 bases spanning the gap. The germline V gene encodes CDR1 SGHAT and CDR2 FQNNGV. The CDR3 length is 16 residues. The chain's CDR3 is CASSLIPDSYTDTQYF. The CDR3 DNA follows: TGTGCCAGCAGCTTAATACCGGACAGCTACACAGATACGCAGTATTTT.

The gene calls are TRBV4-1 and TRBJ2-7, with D unresolved. The CDR3 covers 12 residues. Trimming removed 6 bases at V and 7 bases at J, with 13 bases between. CDR1 is MGHRA and CDR2 is YSYEKL in the germline V gene. The chain's CDR3 is CASSSVLEEQYF. The CDR3, as DNA: TGCGCCAGCAGTTCAGTACTTGAGGAGCAGTACTTC.

The V call is TRBV27, the J call TRBJ2-3; 8 bases are shared with TRBD1. This CDR3 is 16 amino acids long. Germline CDR1 is MNHEY and CDR2 is SMNVEV (reference sequence). The J segment lost 6 bases and the V segment lost 5 bases, leaving 13 bases of the junction unmatched. CDR3 residues: CASSLGQGWLGDTQYF. The CDR3 nucleotides are TGTGCCAGCAGTCTAGGACAGGGATGGCTGGGCGATACGCAGTATTTT.

Worth noting for this clone: This CDR3 is also generated by other DNA sequences in the sample. CDR3 DNA sequence: TGTGCCAGCAGCGTAGGGGGCACTGAAGCTTTCTTT. It translates to CASSVGGTEAFF. This sequence joins TRBV9 and TRBJ1-1; D gene ambiguous. Germline-derived CDR1 and CDR2 are SGDLS and YYNGEE. The V and J ends lost 0 bases and 4 bases respectively, with 4 bases between them. The CDR3 is 12 residues long.

The chain carries TRBV7-6 and TRBJ2-1; 8 nucleotides line up with TRBD2. Germline V gene sequence: CDR1 SGHVS, CDR2 FNYEAQ. The ends lost 4 bases at V and 7 bases at J; junction bases unmatched: 12. CDR3 size: 16 residues. In DNA form, the CDR3 reads TGTGCCAGCAGCTGGGGGATGGCGGGGGGCCAAAATGAGCAGTTCTTC. This encodes CASSWGMAGGQNEQFF.

The chain combines TRBV27 with TRBJ2-1; D may be TRBD2 (5 bases). Germline V gene lookup returns CDR1 MNHEY and CDR2 SMNVEV (reference sequence). This CDR3 spans 14 amino acids. V was cut by 0 bases and J by 4 bases, with 7 bases left in between. The CDR3 loop is CASSLSGGYNEQFF. In DNA, the CDR3 is TGTGCCAGCAGTTTATCAGGCGGGTACAATGAGCAGTTCTTC.

The genes are TRBV19 and TRBJ2-2, with 8 bases matching TRBD2. Per the germline V gene, CDR1 is LNHDA and CDR2 is SQIVND (reference sequence). J gave up 6 bases and V 6 bases, and 6 bases lay outside the gene matches. This CDR3 comprises 14 residues. The CDR3 region has the DNA TGTGCCAGTAGCTTAGCGGGATCGGCCGGGGAGCTGTTTTTT. It encodes CASSLAGSAGELFF.

This chain joins TRBV7-9 and TRBJ2-1; D unclear. The CDR3 has 12 residues. Germline V gives CDR1 SEHNR, CDR2 FQNEAQ (reference sequence). V was shortened by 1 base and J by 6 bases, with 4 bases between the two germline ends. The CDR3 sequence: CASSLVGNEQFF. Here the CDR3 DNA reads TGTGCCAGCAGCTTAGTGGGCAATGAGCAGTTCTTC.

The gene calls are TRBV25-1 and TRBJ1-2; TRBD1 might be the D (5 bases). Germline loops: CDR1 MGHDK, CDR2 SYGVNS. V was clipped by 2 bases and J by 5 bases, with 6 bases between them. CDR3 length equals 12 residues. The CDR3, as DNA: TGTGCCAGCAGTGAAGGGGCTTATGGCTACACCTTC. This gives the protein CASSEGAYGYTF.

The chain joins TRBV6-6 to TRBJ1-1; D ambiguous. V lost 8 bases and J 4 bases, leaving 17 bases between the germline ends. Germline CDR1 is MNHNY and CDR2 is SVGAGI (reference sequence). The CDR3 runs to 14 residues. In DNA form, the CDR3 reads TGTGCCAGCCAGGTGGGTACAGTGAGCACTGAAGCTTTCTTT. Translated: CASQVGTVSTEAFF.

This clone occurred once. The chain joins TRBV7-2 to TRBJ2-1; D is ambiguous. The CDR3 is 12 residues long. From germline, CDR1 is SGHTA and CDR2 FQGNSA. The V gene lost 5 bases and the J gene lost 4 bases, with 6 bases spanning the gap. CDR3 sequence reads: CASSPGYNEQFF. DNA of the CDR3: TGTGCCAGCAGCCCCGGGTACAATGAGCAGTTCTTC.

The V and J genes are TRBV5-4 and TRBJ2-7; D not certain. Germline loops: CDR1 SGHNT, CDR2 YYREEE (reference sequence). The CDR3 has 12 residues. The V end lost 4 bases, the J end lost 6 bases, and 11 bases lay between the germline ends. The CDR3, as DNA: TGTGCCAGCAGCGTGACAACCGCCGAGCAGTACTTC. As protein: CASSVTTAEQYF.

This chain connects TRBV7-9 to TRBJ2-1, with 9 bases fitting TRBD1. V shed 3 bases and J 2 bases; nucleotides not matched to a gene: 2. The CDR3 spans 15 residues. Germline V CDR1 and CDR2: SEHNR, FQNEAQ (reference sequence). CDR3 sequence: CASSLGTGTYNEQFF. Here the CDR3 DNA reads TGTGCCAGCAGCTTGGGGACAGGGACCTACAATGAGCAGTTCTTC.

The CDR3, as DNA: TGTGCCAGCAGCTCAGCCGGGGGATGGGGCACAGATACGCAGTATTTT. It yields the protein CASSSAGGWGTDTQYF. This rearrangement joins TRBV11-1 to TRBJ2-3; a weak D match, TRBD2 (6 bases). The CDR3 sequence is 16 residues long. V shed 4 bases and J shed 1 base, with 15 bases lying between them. CDR1 SGHAT and CDR2 FQDESV come from the germline V gene (reference sequence).

This clone was seen just once. The chain uses TRBV30 and TRBJ2-5; 11 positions match TRBD1. Germline CDR1 reads GTSNPN; CDR2 reads SVGIG (reference sequence). CDR3 length: 14 amino acids. V dropped 2 bases and J dropped 4; count of bases not matched to a gene: 3. The CDR3 region has the DNA TGTGCCTGGAGTCGGACAGGGGGCAGAGAGACCCAGTACTTC. Its protein is CAWSRTGGRETQYF. Looking up the rest from reference TRBV30 and TRBJ2-5 gives the full variable domain: SQTIHQWPATLVQPVGSPLSLECTVEGTSNPNLYWYRQAAGRGLQLLFYSVGIGQISSEVPQNLSASRPQDRQFILSSKKLLLSDSGFYLCAWSRTGGRETQYFGPGTRLLVL.

The chain uses TRBV11-2 and TRBJ1-4; perhaps TRBD1 as D (6 bases). V was clipped by 5 bases and J by 0 bases, with 13 bases between them. This CDR3 has 16 amino acids. CDR1 and CDR2 from the germline V gene are SGHAT and FQNNGV. In DNA, the CDR3 is TGTGCCAGCAGCCCAGGACAGATTGCAACTAATGAAAAACTGTTTTTT. It codes for CASSPGQIATNEKLFF.

This clone was counted a single time. The chain links TRBV9 to TRBJ2-3; no clear D gene. Germline lookup yields CDR1 SGDLS and CDR2 YYNGEE. The CDR3 extends over 15 amino acids. Trimming took 3 bases from V and 1 from J, leaving 12 bases between them. CDR3 residues: CASSAFDSRTDTQYF. CDR3 DNA: TGTGCCAGCAGCGCCTTTGACTCACGCACAGATACGCAGTATTTT.